Listed here are 27 T cell receptor beta chains from one sample, sequenced in a study of blood T cell repertoires in COVID-19. TCRdb's table, derived via immunoSEQ multiplex PCR, lists solely in-frame clones and lacks some. The sample consists of tens of thousands of clones, 70% to 85% of them appearing once. The sample consisted of peripheral blood. These TCRs come from a woman in her 70s with acute or convalescent COVID-19.

This sequence joins TRBV6-6 and TRBJ2-1; D ambiguous. This CDR3 spans 15 amino acids. Per germline, CDR1 MNHNY and CDR2 SVGAGI (reference sequence). Trimming cost V 0 bases and J 9 bases, with 15 bases left between them. Here the CDR3 DNA reads TGTGCCAGCAGTTACTCGCGGTCCGAGTTTCCTGAGCAGTTCTTC. This encodes CASSYSRSEFPEQFF.

The chain couples TRBV6-2 or TRBV6-3 to TRBJ1-5; 9 bases match TRBD1. Germline V gene data show CDR1 as MNHEY and CDR2 as SVGEGT. This CDR3 is 17 amino acids long. Trimming removed 2 bases from V and 6 bases from J; junction bases left unmatched: 11. CDR3 sequence reads: CASSYVTGGSEFQPQHF. The CDR3, as DNA: TGTGCCAGCAGTTACGTGACAGGGGGATCTGAATTTCAGCCCCAGCATTTT.

This clone was found once. The chain uses TRBV28 and TRBJ2-3, with 7 positions matching TRBD1. The V and J ends lost 7 bases and 4 bases, in that order; junction bases with no gene match: 11. There are 15 residues in the CDR3. Germline assignment: CDR1 MDHEN and CDR2 SYDVKM. CDR3 loop: CASTRDGQGADTQYF. CDR3 DNA sequence: TGTGCCAGCACCAGGGATGGGCAGGGGGCAGATACGCAGTATTTT.

This clone came up a few times. This chain connects TRBV6-5 to TRBJ1-4; D unclear. This CDR3 has 13 amino acids. Per germline, CDR1 MNHEY and CDR2 SVGAGI. The V gene lost 10 bases and the J gene lost 0 bases, with 9 bases spanning the gap. CDR3 coding DNA: TGTGCCACCCACGGTACAACTAATGAAAAACTGTTTTTT. Translating gives CATHGTTNEKLFF.

The CDR3 spells CATGDNQNTEAFF. CDR3 bases: TGTGCTACTGGGGACAACCAGAACACTGAAGCTTTCTTT. The chain recombines TRBV19 with TRBJ1-1, with D maybe TRBD1 (6 bases). Germline CDR1 reads LNHDA; CDR2 reads SQIVND (reference sequence). The CDR3 extends over 13 amino acids.

This sequence joins TRBV29-1 and TRBJ1-1; D may be TRBD1 (5 bases). The CDR3 consists of 12 residues. The V end was cut by 4 bases, the J end by 10 bases, with 16 bases between. Germline lookup yields CDR1 SQVTM and CDR2 ANQGSEA. This CDR3 is CSVVPTRTLAFF. In nucleotides, the CDR3 is TGCAGCGTTGTCCCCACCCGGACACTAGCTTTCTTT.

This chain links TRBV14 with TRBJ1-1; a weak D match, TRBD1 (6 bases). CDR3 length equals 12 residues. Germline V gives CDR1 SGHDN, CDR2 FVKESK. Between the trimmed V and J ends, which lost 3 bases and 11 bases, there was a span of 13 bases. Here the CDR3 DNA reads TGTGCCAGCAGCCAGGCACAGGGTGTTGCTTTCTTT. It is translated as CASSQAQGVAFF. Based on the CDR3 plus reference TRBV14 and TRBJ1-1, the full variable domain is EAGVTQFPSHSVIEKGQTVTLRCDPISGHDNLYWYRRVMGKEIKFLLHFVKESKQDESGMPNNRFLAERTGGTYSTLKVQPAELEDSGVYFCASSQAQGVAFFGQGTRLTVV.

The chain has TRBV19 and TRBJ2-3; D is possibly TRBD1 (6 bases). Germline CDR1 is LNHDA and CDR2 is SQIVND (reference sequence). V gave up 6 bases and J gave up 6 bases, with 16 bases separating them. There are 14 residues in the CDR3. Here the CDR3 DNA reads TGTGCCAGTAGGGCCCACGACAGGCGGGATACGCAGTATTTT. Translated, it gives CASRAHDRRDTQYF.

This clone has only a few counts. This chain uses TRBV9 with TRBJ1-2, with a possible D match to TRBD1 (6 bases). Trimming cost V 0 bases and J 0 bases, with 21 bases left between them. Germline V lookup: CDR1 SGDLS, CDR2 YYNGEE. The CDR3 is 19 amino acids. For the CDR3, the DNA is TGTGCCAGCAGCGTAGAAATCCAGGGGAATCCCCAAGCTAACTATGGCTACACCTTC. It is translated as CASSVEIQGNPQANYGYTF.

V usage is TRBV28 and J usage is TRBJ1-1, with 7 bases aligning to TRBD1. The CDR3 has 16 residues. The germline CDR1 and CDR2 sequences are MDHEN and SYDVKM. V gave up 4 bases and J gave up 3 bases; unmatched junction bases: 11. Here the CDR3 reads CASSSPLTTGHTEAFF. CDR3 nucleotide sequence: TGTGCCAGCAGTTCCCCTCTCACGACAGGGCACACTGAAGCTTTCTTT.

This clone came up once. This chain connects TRBV19 to TRBJ1-1; D gene uncertain. This CDR3 comprises 12 residues. Germline CDR1 LNHDA, CDR2 SQIVND (reference sequence). V lost 8 bases and J 4 bases, leaving 11 bases between the germline ends. The CDR3 here is CASERHPTEAFF. CDR3 coding DNA: TGTGCCAGTGAAAGACACCCCACTGAAGCTTTCTTT.

This clone was seen a single time. The rearrangement uses TRBV19 and TRBJ1-2; D possibly corresponds to TRBD1 (5 bases). Deletions cut 9 bases from V and 5 bases from J, with 22 bases between. Germline V gene data show CDR1 as LNHDA and CDR2 as SQIVND (reference sequence). CDR3 length: 15 residues. This chain's CDR3 is CASRATGTEGYGYTF. CDR3 in DNA: TGTGCCAGCAGGGCTACCGGGACGGAGGGATATGGCTACACCTTC.

The chain is built from TRBV4-2 and TRBJ2-2; 9 positions agree with TRBD2. CDR3 length: 17 residues. CDR1 LGHNA and CDR2 YNFKEQ come from the germline V gene. The J segment lost 4 bases and the V segment lost 4 bases, leaving 10 bases of the junction unmatched. The CDR3 DNA is TGTGCCAGCAGCCCCCGGGATAGCGGGAGTCGCACCGGGGAGCTGTTTTTT. Encoded protein: CASSPRDSGSRTGELFF.

The genes are TRBV5-5 and TRBJ2-1; 9 positions match TRBD2. Losses at the gene ends were 0 bases for V and 4 bases for J; bases not matched to a gene: 2. The CDR3 totals 15 residues. The V gene's germline CDR1 is SGHKS and CDR2 YYEKEE (reference sequence). The CDR3 DNA reads as TGTGCCAGCAGCTTGGCTAGCGGGGAGTACAATGAGCAGTTCTTC. It specifies CASSLASGEYNEQFF.

V gene TRBV6-5 combines with J gene TRBJ2-5; 8 bases line up with TRBD1. The CDR3 loop spans 15 amino acids. V gave up 6 bases and J gave up 4 bases; unmatched junction bases: 10. CDR1 is MNHEY and CDR2 is SVGAGI in the germline V gene. The CDR3 here is CASRPWTGTSETQYF. CDR3 in DNA: TGTGCCAGCAGACCTTGGACAGGGACATCAGAGACCCAGTACTTC.

The chain is built from TRBV19 and TRBJ1-6; possible D gene TRBD1, 5 bases. Between the trimmed V and J ends, which lost 1 base and 7 bases, there was a span of 5 bases. The germline CDR1 and CDR2 sequences are LNHDA and SQIVND (reference sequence). The CDR3 is 13 residues long. The CDR3 loop is CASSIGQNSPLHF. The CDR3 DNA follows: TGTGCCAGTAGTATAGGACAGAATTCACCCCTCCACTTT. Full variable domain (missing parts from reference TRBV19 and TRBJ1-6): DGGITQSPKYLFRKEGQNVTLSCEQNLNHDAMYWYRQDPGQGLRLIYYSQIVNDFQKGDIAEGYSVSREKKESFPLTVTSAQKNPTAFYLCASSIGQNSPLHFGNGTRLTVT.

V and J are TRBV11-2 and TRBJ2-7, with D possibly matching TRBD2 (6 bases). This CDR3 is 13 amino acids long. Trimming stripped 5 bases from V and 6 bases from J, with 14 bases between. Germline values: CDR1 SGHAT, CDR2 FQNNGV. CDR3 DNA: TGTGCCAGCAGCGGGGGGACTGGGGGCGAGCAGTACTTC. Its protein is CASSGGTGGEQYF.

J is TRBJ2-5 and V is TRBV24-1, with 9 bases lining up with TRBD2. The CDR3 sequence is 16 residues long. V trimming: 4 bases; J trimming: 3 bases; junction bases outside the gene matches: 8. Germline V gene sequence: CDR1 KGHDR, CDR2 SFDVKD. The CDR3 DNA reads TGTGCCACCAGTGACCGGGGGCTAGCGGGGAAAGAGACCCAGTACTTC. It yields the protein CATSDRGLAGKETQYF.

The chain employs TRBV6-1 and TRBJ1-5; possibly TRBD1 for D (5 bases). The V gene lost 0 bases and the J gene lost 0 bases, with 12 bases spanning the gap. This CDR3 has 17 amino acids. The germline V gene encodes CDR1 MNHNS and CDR2 SASEGT. The CDR3 here is CASSEAGGKYSNQPQHF. The DNA of the CDR3 is TGTGCCAGCAGTGAAGCTGGGGGGAAATATAGCAATCAGCCCCAGCATTTT.

The rearrangement joins TRBV7-9 to TRBJ1-2; D gene uncertain. Germline assignment: CDR1 SEHNR and CDR2 FQNEAQ (reference sequence). V lost 1 base and J lost 4, with 7 bases in between. The CDR3 contains 13 residues. CDR3 protein: CASSLDSIYGYTF. The CDR3 region has the DNA TGTGCCAGCAGCTTAGACAGTATCTATGGCTACACCTTC.

The chain recombines TRBV28 with TRBJ2-3; 7 nucleotides agree with TRBD2. After removal of 5 bases from V and 5 bases from J, the junction contained 10 bases not matched to a gene. CDR1 is MDHEN and CDR2 is SYDVKM in the germline V gene. This CDR3 has 15 residues. CDR3 residues: CASSRSGVFGDTQYF. The CDR3 bases are TGTGCCAGCAGTCGGAGCGGGGTATTCGGAGATACGCAGTATTTT.

The chain uses TRBV5-1 and TRBJ1-1; TRBD1 matches 7 bases. V lost 3 bases to trimming and J lost 1 base; unmatched junction nucleotides: 6. The CDR3 spans 15 residues. Per the germline V gene, CDR1 is SGHRS and CDR2 is YFSETQ. CDR3 coding DNA: TGCGCCAGCAGCTCGGGAGACAGGGCGAACACTGAAGCTTTCTTT. Translating it yields CASSSGDRANTEAFF.

In DNA, the CDR3 is TGCGCCAGCAGCCAAGATAATCGGGGGGCGGAAGCTTTCTTT. It translates to CASSQDNRGAEAFF. The V call is TRBV4-1, the J call TRBJ1-1; weak D call: TRBD1 (6 bases). Germline V gives CDR1 MGHRA, CDR2 YSYEKL. This CDR3 contains 14 residues. Trimming cost V 0 bases and J 8 bases, with 13 bases left between them.

As for this clone: Other DNA sequences of this sample code for an identical CDR3. The rearrangement uses TRBV7-3 and TRBJ2-1, with D tentatively TRBD1 (5 bases). This CDR3 spans 16 amino acids. Trimming removed 2 bases at V and 4 bases at J, with 15 bases between. The germline gives CDR1 SGHTA, CDR2 FQGTGA. CDR3 loop: CASSLAGQGGYNEQFF. CDR3 nucleotides: TGTGCCAGCAGCTTAGCCGGCCAGGGTGGGTACAATGAGCAGTTCTTC.

This clone was observed once. This chain joins TRBV11-2 and TRBJ1-6, with a possible D match to TRBD1 (6 bases). Trimming shortened V by 4 bases and J by 1 base, and 20 bases separated the two germline ends. Germline assignment: CDR1 SGHAT and CDR2 FQNNGV. This CDR3 contains 19 residues. The CDR3 coding sequence is TGTGCCAGCAGCTCCCGATCCGCCGGGACATCGTCCTATAATTCACCCCTCCACTTT. Translation: CASSSRSAGTSSYNSPLHF.

This clone has only a few counts. This chain links TRBV10-3 with TRBJ2-1; the D gene is possibly TRBD1 (7 bases). Per the germline V gene, CDR1 is ENHRY and CDR2 is SYGVKD. This CDR3 has 15 amino acids. V was pared by 0 bases and J by 7 bases, with 13 bases between. The CDR3 loop is CAISESGAGGNEQFF. As DNA, the CDR3 is TGTGCCATCAGTGAGTCAGGGGCAGGGGGGAATGAGCAGTTCTTC.

This chain connects TRBV19 to TRBJ2-6; maybe TRBD1 (6 bases). The CDR3 runs 16 residues. Trimming removed 4 bases at V and 0 bases at J, with 10 bases between. CDR1 LNHDA and CDR2 SQIVND come from the germline V gene (reference sequence). CDR3 nucleotide sequence: TGTGCCAGTAGTACAGGGGCTAGCTCTGGGGCCAACGTCCTGACTTTC. It yields the protein CASSTGASSGANVLTF.